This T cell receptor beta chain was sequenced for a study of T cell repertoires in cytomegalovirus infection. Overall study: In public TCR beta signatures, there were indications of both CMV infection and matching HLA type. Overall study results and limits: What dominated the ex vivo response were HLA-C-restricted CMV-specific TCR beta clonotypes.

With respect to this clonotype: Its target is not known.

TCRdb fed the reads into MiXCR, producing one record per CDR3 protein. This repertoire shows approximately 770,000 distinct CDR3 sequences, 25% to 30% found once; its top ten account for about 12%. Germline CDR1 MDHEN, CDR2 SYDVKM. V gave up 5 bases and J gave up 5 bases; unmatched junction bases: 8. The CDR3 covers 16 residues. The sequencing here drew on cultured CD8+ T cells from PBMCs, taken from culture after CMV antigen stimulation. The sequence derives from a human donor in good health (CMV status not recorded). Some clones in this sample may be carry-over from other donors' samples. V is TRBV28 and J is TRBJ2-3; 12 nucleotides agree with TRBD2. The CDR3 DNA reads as TGTGCCAGCAGTCGTACCCGGACTAGCGGGGAAGATACGCAGTATTTT. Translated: CASSRTRTSGEDTQYF.